The 11 T cell receptor beta chains listed next were all sequenced from one sample in a study of T-cell reconstitution after alpha-beta-depleted transplantation in children. During its preparation, the TCRbeta library received unique molecular identifiers. TCRdb ran MiXCR on the PCR reads and lists one entry per CDR3 protein. The profile shows approximately 390,000 distinct CDR3 sequences, roughly 10% of them singletons. Sequencing used PBMCs from the stem cell graft donor, obtained from the stem cell graft. Source of these receptors: a human donor who donated a stem cell graft to a child with acute myeloid leukemia.

This clonotype was detected only a few times. The chain combines TRBV20-1 with TRBJ2-5; the match to TRBD2 covers 10 bases. This CDR3 comprises 14 residues. Germline CDR1 reads DFQATT; CDR2 reads SNEGSKA (reference sequence). V lost 6 bases, J lost 5 bases, and 9 bases stayed unmatched. The DNA of the CDR3 is TGCAGTGCAAAGAGCGGGGGGGCCGGGGAGACCCAGTACTTC. Protein: CSAKSGGAGETQYF.

J is TRBJ2-7 and V is TRBV28, with D hard to call. The CDR3 has 15 residues. The germline V gene has CDR1 MDHEN and CDR2 SYDVKM. Trimming stripped 5 bases from V and 3 bases from J, with 17 bases between. CDR3: CASSPPWVGHYEQYF. CDR3 in DNA: TGTGCCAGCAGTCCCCCCTGGGTGGGTCACTACGAGCAGTACTTC.

This clonotype was recorded at least ten times. The chain employs TRBV2 and TRBJ2-2; D unresolved. V shed 1 base and J shed 6 bases, with 9 bases lying between them. The CDR3 is 14 amino acids. Germline assignment: CDR1 SNHLY and CDR2 FYNNEI. As DNA, the CDR3 is TGTGCCAGCAGTGAAGTTGGAGTAGCCGGGGAGCTGTTTTTT. Translation: CASSEVGVAGELFF. The complete variable domain, with remaining parts taken from reference TRBV2 and TRBJ2-2, reads EPEVTQTPSHQVTQMGQEVILRCVPISNHLYFYWYRQILGQKVEFLVSFYNNEISEKSEIFDDQFSVERPDGSNFTLKIRSTKLEDSAMYFCASSEVGVAGELFFGEGSRLTVL.

The chain uses TRBV15 and TRBJ2-5, with 8 bases matching TRBD2. Germline V gene lookup returns CDR1 LNHNV and CDR2 YYDKDF (reference sequence). This CDR3 comprises 15 residues. V trimming: 5 bases; J trimming: 2 bases; junction bases outside the gene matches: 7. CDR3 nucleotides: TGTGCCACCAGCGTAACCGGGACTAGTCAAGAGACCCAGTACTTC. Translated: CATSVTGTSQETQYF.

The rearrangement links TRBV20-1 to TRBJ2-1, with 7 positions matching TRBD2. The CDR3 spans 14 residues. J was trimmed by 4 bases and V by 5 bases; bases with no gene match: 8. CDR1 is DFQATT, CDR2 SNEGSKA, per germline (reference sequence). Here the CDR3 reads CSALAGVTYNEQFF. CDR3 coding DNA: TGCAGTGCTCTGGCGGGAGTAACATACAATGAGCAGTTCTTC.

This clonotype was counted between two and nine times. The chain joins TRBV7-3 to TRBJ2-2; D is uncertain. Germline values: CDR1 SGHTA, CDR2 FQGTGA. V was cut by 5 bases and J by 8 bases, with 9 bases left in between. The CDR3 runs to 12 residues. This CDR3 is CASSPQNGELFF. Here the CDR3 DNA reads TGTGCCAGCAGCCCCCAAAATGGGGAGCTGTTTTTT. The full variable domain, rest sourced from reference TRBV7-3 and TRBJ2-2, is GAGVSQTPSNKVTEKGKYVELRCDPISGHTALYWYRQSLGQGPEFLIYFQGTGAADDSGLPNDRFFAVRPEGSVSTLKIQRTERGDSAVYLCASSPQNGELFFGEGSRLTVL.

J is TRBJ2-2 and V is TRBV13, with TRBD1 matching over 8 bases. V was clipped by 1 base and J by 3 bases; unmatched bases: 4. Germline V lookup: CDR1 PRHDT, CDR2 FYEKMQ (reference sequence). CDR3 length: 16 residues. The CDR3: CASSLEEQGDTGELFF. CDR3 in DNA: TGTGCCAGCAGCTTAGAAGAACAGGGGGACACCGGGGAGCTGTTTTTT.

This clonotype was detected ten times or more. The V gene is TRBV24-1, the J gene TRBJ2-3, with D hard to call. This CDR3 has 11 residues. V lost 7 bases, J lost 6 bases, and 7 bases lay in between. Germline V gene data show CDR1 as KGHDR and CDR2 as SFDVKD. CDR3 nucleotide sequence: TGTGCCACCAGCGTAGCCGATACGCAGTATTTT. This gives the protein CATSVADTQYF.

This clonotype has ten or more counts. The chain combines TRBV19 with TRBJ2-1; D is ambiguous. Trimming stripped 3 bases from V and 4 bases from J, with 7 bases between. The CDR3 consists of 13 residues. CDR1 is LNHDA, CDR2 SQIVND, per germline (reference sequence). This CDR3 is CASSISGYNEQFF. For the CDR3, the DNA is TGTGCCAGTAGTATCAGTGGTTACAATGAGCAGTTCTTC.

The chain employs TRBV9 and TRBJ2-3; tentatively, D is TRBD1 (7 bases). The V end was cut by 0 bases, the J end by 4 bases, with 15 bases between. This CDR3 has 16 amino acids. CDR1 is SGDLS, CDR2 YYNGEE, per germline. The DNA for the CDR3 is TGTGCCAGCAGCGTAGCCGAACAGGGGAGGTCAGATACGCAGTATTTT. This codes for CASSVAEQGRSDTQYF.

The V and J genes are TRBV11-2 and TRBJ1-1; possible D gene TRBD1, 6 bases. The CDR3 is 13 amino acids. Germline-derived CDR1 and CDR2 are SGHAT and FQNNGV. Trimming took off 5 bases at V and 11 bases at J, with 18 bases between the two ends. The CDR3 sequence is CASSPDSLFVAFF. CDR3 in DNA: TGTGCCAGCAGCCCGGACAGTCTATTTGTGGCTTTCTTT.